These 13 T cell receptor beta chains share one sample of origin, sequenced in a study of cytomegalovirus exposure and HLA in healthy donors. The PCR used 60 Vbeta and 13 Jbeta primers. Assay used: immunoSEQ multiplex PCR; TCRdb lists only in-frame clones, some missing. The sample lists around 96,000 clones; 80% were seen once. The source material was PBMCs. These receptors were collected from a man younger than 35 in good health and CMV-seronegative.

The genes are TRBV19 and TRBJ1-2; TRBD1 might be the D (6 bases). The CDR3 totals 12 residues. Germline V gene lookup returns CDR1 LNHDA and CDR2 SQIVND (reference sequence). The V gene lost 7 bases and the J gene lost 8 bases, with 14 bases spanning the gap. CDR3 nucleotide sequence: TGTGCCAGTATGCAGGGGCTGGGCGGCTACACCTTC. Protein sequence: CASMQGLGGYTF.

As DNA, the CDR3 is TGTGCCAGCAGCTCCGGACAGGGCGCGCAAGAGACCCAGTACTTC. Translation: CASSSGQGAQETQYF. The chain employs TRBV7-2 and TRBJ2-5; TRBD1 agrees at 8 bases. Germline V gene data show CDR1 as SGHTA and CDR2 as FQGNSA. V lost 4 bases to trimming and J lost 2 bases; unmatched junction nucleotides: 6. The CDR3 is 15 residues long.

The chain is built from TRBV10-2 and TRBJ2-2; D is unclear. The CDR3 contains 12 residues. Germline V lookup: CDR1 WSHSY, CDR2 SAAADI. Trimming left V 6 bases short and J 7 bases short, with 9 bases between. The CDR3 loop reads CASSFSDGELFF. The CDR3 nucleotides are TGCGCCAGCAGCTTTAGTGACGGGGAGCTGTTTTTT.

The CDR3 sequence: CASSLRGTLVLYEQYF. The CDR3 DNA sequence: TGCGCCAGCAGCTTGAGGGGGACCCTAGTCCTCTACGAGCAGTACTTC. The chain recombines TRBV5-1 with TRBJ2-7; D perhaps matches TRBD1 (6 bases). CDR3 length: 16 residues. CDR1 SGHRS and CDR2 YFSETQ come from the germline V gene. Trimming removed 1 base at V and 3 bases at J, with 17 bases between.

V is TRBV4-1 and J is TRBJ2-7, with D unresolved. Germline loops: CDR1 MGHRA, CDR2 YSYEKL. V shed 6 bases and J shed 1 base, with 13 bases lying between them. The CDR3 totals 14 residues. CDR3 DNA sequence: TGCGCCAGCAGACCGACTGGAACTTCCTACGAGCAGTACTTC. Encoded protein: CASRPTGTSYEQYF.

The chain joins TRBV11-1 to TRBJ1-6; TRBD1 might be the D (6 bases). CDR3 size: 15 residues. Trimming shortened V by 6 bases and J by 9 bases, and 18 bases separated the two germline ends. Germline V CDR1 and CDR2: SGHAT, FQDESV (reference sequence). The CDR3 region is CASRKQQGSSSPLHF. The CDR3 DNA is TGTGCCAGCAGAAAACAACAGGGTTCGAGTTCACCCCTCCACTTT. Together with reference TRBV11-1 and TRBJ1-6, the CDR3 gives the full variable domain: EAEVAQSPRYKITEKSQAVAFWCDPISGHATLYWYRQILGQGPELLVQFQDESVVDDSQLPKDRFSAERLKGVDSTLKIQPAELGDSAMYLCASRKQQGSSSPLHFGNGTRLTVT.

The CDR3 bases are TGTGCCAGCAGTCAGGGACAGGGTAATTCACCCCTCCACTTT. Its protein is CASSQGQGNSPLHF. The J gene is TRBJ1-6, the V gene TRBV6-5; 9 bases match TRBD1. The CDR3 extends over 14 amino acids. Germline assignment: CDR1 MNHEY and CDR2 SVGAGI. V gave up 5 bases and J gave up 6 bases; unmatched junction bases: 2.

The V and J genes are TRBV6-6 and TRBJ1-3, with 8 positions matching TRBD1. The length of the CDR3 is 14 residues. Trimming at V came to 4 bases and at J to 9 bases, leaving 8 bases not matched to a gene. Germline values: CDR1 MNHNY, CDR2 SVGAGI (reference sequence). The CDR3 sequence is CASSSPDRAATIYF. CDR3 bases: TGTGCCAGCAGTTCACCGGACAGGGCGGCCACCATATATTTT.

The chain carries TRBV18 and TRBJ2-5; 11 bases line up with TRBD2. CDR1 is KGHSH and CDR2 is LQKENI in the germline V gene. The trim removed 3 bases at V and 5 bases at J, leaving 8 bases unmatched. The CDR3 covers 16 residues. Here the CDR3 reads CASSPVSGGALETQYF. CDR3 coding DNA: TGTGCCAGCTCACCGGTTAGCGGGGGGGCCCTGGAGACCCAGTACTTC.

The V call is TRBV19, the J call TRBJ2-1, with 7 bases matching TRBD2. The germline gives CDR1 LNHDA, CDR2 SQIVND (reference sequence). V lost 4 bases, J lost 1 base, and 4 bases stayed unmatched. This CDR3 comprises 15 residues. CDR3 residues: CASSRGGGSYNEQFF. The CDR3 bases are TGTGCCAGTAGTAGGGGCGGGGGATCCTACAATGAGCAGTTCTTC.

This chain connects TRBV7-2 to TRBJ1-1, with D hard to call. The CDR3 has 13 residues. The germline V and J ends were trimmed by 1 base and 11 bases, with 14 bases remaining between them. Germline CDR1 SGHTA, CDR2 FQGNSA. The chain's CDR3 is CASSLEEGPRAFF. The CDR3 DNA is TGTGCCAGCAGCTTAGAGGAGGGTCCTAGGGCTTTCTTT.

This chain links TRBV20-1 with TRBJ2-7; D not resolved. This CDR3 comprises 10 residues. Trimming removed 3 bases at V and 5 bases at J, with 5 bases between. The germline V gene encodes CDR1 DFQATT and CDR2 SNEGSKA (reference sequence). The CDR3 sequence: CSARLNEQYF. For the CDR3, the DNA is TGCAGTGCTAGGTTAAACGAGCAGTACTTC.

The chain has TRBV2 and TRBJ2-3; the match to TRBD1 covers 7 bases. J was trimmed by 2 bases and V by 8 bases; bases with no gene match: 7. Looked up from germline, CDR1 is SNHLY and CDR2 is FYNNEI. The length of the CDR3 is 14 residues. CDR3 DNA sequence: TGTGCCAGCCTGGACAGGATGAACACAGATACGCAGTATTTT. It specifies CASLDRMNTDTQYF.